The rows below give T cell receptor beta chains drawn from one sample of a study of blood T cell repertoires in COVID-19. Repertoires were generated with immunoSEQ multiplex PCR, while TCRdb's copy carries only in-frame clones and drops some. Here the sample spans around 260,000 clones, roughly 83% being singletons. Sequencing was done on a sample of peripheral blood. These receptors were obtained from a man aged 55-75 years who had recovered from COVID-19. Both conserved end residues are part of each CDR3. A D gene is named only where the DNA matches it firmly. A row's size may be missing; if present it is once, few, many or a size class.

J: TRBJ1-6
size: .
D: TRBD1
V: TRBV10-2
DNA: TGCGCCAGCAGTGCCACGACAGGGGGGACCAGTACTTCACCCCTCCACTTT
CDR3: CASSATTGGTSTSPLHF

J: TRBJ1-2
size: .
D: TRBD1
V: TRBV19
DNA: TGTGCCAGTAGTATAGATGAAGGGGGCCTGCCGCGTAGCACCTTC
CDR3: CASSIDEGGLPRSTF

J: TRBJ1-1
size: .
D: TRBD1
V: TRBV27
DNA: TGTGCCAGCAGCCTCGACAGGGCCACTGAAGCTTTCTTT
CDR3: CASSLDRATEAFF

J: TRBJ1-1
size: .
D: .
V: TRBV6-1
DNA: TGTGCCAGCAGTGAACGGCGGGGATACACTGAAGCTTTCTTT
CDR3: CASSERRGYTEAFF

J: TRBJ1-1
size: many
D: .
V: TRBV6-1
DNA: TGTGCCAGCAGTGAACAGGGTAACACTGAAGCTTTCTTT
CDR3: CASSEQGNTEAFF

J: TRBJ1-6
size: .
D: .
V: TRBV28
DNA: TGTGCCAGCAGGGTACCAGGGAATAATTCACCCCTCCACTTT
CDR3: CASRVPGNNSPLHF

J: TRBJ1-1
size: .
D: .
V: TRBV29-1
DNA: TGCAGCGTTGTCTTAGCCGCTGAAGCTTTCTTT
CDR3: CSVVLAAEAFF

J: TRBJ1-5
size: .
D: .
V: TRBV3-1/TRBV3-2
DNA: TGTGCCAGCAGCACCAAGCCGGATCAGCCCCAGCATTTT
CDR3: CASSTKPDQPQHF

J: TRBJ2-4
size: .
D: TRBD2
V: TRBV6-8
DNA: TGTGCCAGCAGTTACTCTTCCGGGACTAGCCCGTTGGGCAAAAACATTCAGTACTTC
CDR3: CASSYSSGTSPLGKNIQYF

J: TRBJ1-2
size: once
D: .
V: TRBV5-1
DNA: TGCGCCAGCAGCTTGGCCGTAGGGGGAGCTAACTATGGCTACACCTTC
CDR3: CASSLAVGGANYGYTF

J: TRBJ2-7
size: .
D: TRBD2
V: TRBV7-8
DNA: TGTGCCAGCAGCTTGGCGGGAGGGTACGAGCAGTACTTC
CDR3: CASSLAGGYEQYF

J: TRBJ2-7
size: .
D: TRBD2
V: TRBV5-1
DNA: TGCGCCAGCTCCCCCCGGGGGGGCGTCCACGAGCAGTACTTC
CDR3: CASSPRGGVHEQYF

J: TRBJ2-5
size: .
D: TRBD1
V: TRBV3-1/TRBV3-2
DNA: TGTGCCAGCAGCCAAGGGACAGGGGGGGAGACCCAGTACTTC
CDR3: CASSQGTGGETQYF

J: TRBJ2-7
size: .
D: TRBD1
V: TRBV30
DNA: TGTGCCTGGAATCTCGGGACAGGGGCACACGAGCAGTACTTC
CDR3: CAWNLGTGAHEQYF

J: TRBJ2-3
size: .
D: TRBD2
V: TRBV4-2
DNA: TGTGCCAGCAGCCAAGATGGGGCGGGAGTGGTAGATACGCAGTATTTT
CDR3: CASSQDGAGVVDTQYF

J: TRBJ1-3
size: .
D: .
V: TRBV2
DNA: TGTGCCAGCAGTGAAGGACAGATCTCTGGAAACACCATATATTTT
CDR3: CASSEGQISGNTIYF

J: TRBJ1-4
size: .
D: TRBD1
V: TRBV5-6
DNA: TGTGCCAGCAGCGGGACAGGGGGTCTCGAAAAACTGTTTTTT
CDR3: CASSGTGGLEKLFF

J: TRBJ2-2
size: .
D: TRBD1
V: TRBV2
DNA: TGTGCCAGCAGGAGACAGGGATTCTCCGGGGAGCTGTTTTTT
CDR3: CASRRQGFSGELFF

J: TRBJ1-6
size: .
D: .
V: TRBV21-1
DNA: TGTGCCGGGGGGGGGTCGTATAATTCACCCCTCCACTTT
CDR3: CAGGGSYNSPLHF

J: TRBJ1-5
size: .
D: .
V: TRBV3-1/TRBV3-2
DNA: TGTGCCAGCAGCCAAGGTGGCAGGGATCAGCCCCAGCATTTT
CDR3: CASSQGGRDQPQHF

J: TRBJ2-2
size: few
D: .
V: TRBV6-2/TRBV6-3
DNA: TGTGCCAGCAGTTACTCCCTTTTCCGGGACTTCACCGGGGAGCTGTTTTTT
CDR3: CASSYSLFRDFTGELFF

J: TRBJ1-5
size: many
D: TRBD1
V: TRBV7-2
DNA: TGTGCCAGCAGCTCCAGACAGGGGGAGGACCAGCCCCAGCATTTT
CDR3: CASSSRQGEDQPQHF

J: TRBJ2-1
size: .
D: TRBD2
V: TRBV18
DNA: TGTGCCAGCTCACGGGTCTCGGGAGGCAATGAGCAGTTCTTC
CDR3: CASSRVSGGNEQFF

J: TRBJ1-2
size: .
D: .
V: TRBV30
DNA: TGTGCCTGGAGCCGTGAGGGCCTCTATGGCTACACCTTC
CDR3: CAWSREGLYGYTF

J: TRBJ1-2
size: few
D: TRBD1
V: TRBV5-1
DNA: TGCGCCAGCAGCCCCCGGACAGGGTCTGTTTACGGCTACACCTTC
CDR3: CASSPRTGSVYGYTF

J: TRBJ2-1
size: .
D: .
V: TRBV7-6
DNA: TGTGCCAGCAGCCCACTAGCTAGCTCCTACAATGAGCAGTTCTTC
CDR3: CASSPLASSYNEQFF

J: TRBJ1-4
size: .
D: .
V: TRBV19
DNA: TGTGCCAGTACCGAGGATCCGGCAACTAATGAAAAACTGTTTTTT
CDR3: CASTEDPATNEKLFF

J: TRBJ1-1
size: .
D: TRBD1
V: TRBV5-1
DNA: TGCGCCAGCAGCGGATGGACAGGGGGGAACACTGAAGCTTTCTTT
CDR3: CASSGWTGGNTEAFF

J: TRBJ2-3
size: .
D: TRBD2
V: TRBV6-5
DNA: TGTGCCAGCAGTTCCGGGAGCGGGAGGACAGATACGCAGTATTTT
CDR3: CASSSGSGRTDTQYF

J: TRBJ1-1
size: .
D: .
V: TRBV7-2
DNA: TGTGCCAGCAGCTTAGGAGTAATGAACACTGAAGCTTTCTTT
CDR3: CASSLGVMNTEAFF

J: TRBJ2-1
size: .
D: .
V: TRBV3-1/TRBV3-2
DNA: TGTGCCAGCAGCCAAGGGCCTAATGAGCAGTTCTTC
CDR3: CASSQGPNEQFF

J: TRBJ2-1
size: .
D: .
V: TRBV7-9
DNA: TGTGCCAGCAGCTTAGGCGCGGGTAACAATGAGCAGTTCTTC
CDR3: CASSLGAGNNEQFF

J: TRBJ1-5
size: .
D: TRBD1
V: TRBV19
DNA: TGTGCCAGTAGTTCGGGACAGGGGCCCCATCAGCCCCAGCATTTT
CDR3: CASSSGQGPHQPQHF

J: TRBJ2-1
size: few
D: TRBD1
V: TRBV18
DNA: TGTGCCAGCTCACCACCGACAGGGAGAAATGAGCAGTTCTTC
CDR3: CASSPPTGRNEQFF

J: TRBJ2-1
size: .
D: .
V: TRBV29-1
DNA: TGCAGCGTTGCGGGACAAATGAGCTCCTACAATGAGCAGTTCTTC
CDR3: CSVAGQMSSYNEQFF

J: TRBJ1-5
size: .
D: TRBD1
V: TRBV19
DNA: TGTGCCAGTAGTAGACAGGGGGATAGCAATCAGCCCCAGCATTTT
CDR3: CASSRQGDSNQPQHF

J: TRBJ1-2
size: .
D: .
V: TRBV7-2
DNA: TGTGCCAGCAGCTTAGTTTTCTACCGGGGGACCACATCGAATATCGGCTACACCTTC
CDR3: CASSLVFYRGTTSNIGYTF

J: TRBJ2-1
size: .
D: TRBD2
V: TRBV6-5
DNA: TGTGCCAGCAGGCGGACTAGCGGGAACAATGAGCAGTTCTTC
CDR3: CASRRTSGNNEQFF

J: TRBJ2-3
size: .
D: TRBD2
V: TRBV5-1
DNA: TGCGCCAGCAGCTTTGGTAGCGGGAGGGACACAGATACGCAGTATTTT
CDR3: CASSFGSGRDTDTQYF

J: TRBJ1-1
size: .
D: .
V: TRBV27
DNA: TGTGCCAGCAGTTTTGCAGGGTCCACTGAAGCTTTCTTT
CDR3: CASSFAGSTEAFF

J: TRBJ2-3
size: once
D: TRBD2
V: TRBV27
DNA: TGTGCCAGCAGCCGGGGGGGCGGCGATACGCAGTATTTT
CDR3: CASSRGGGDTQYF

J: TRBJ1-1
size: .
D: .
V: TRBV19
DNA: TGTGCAATCCGGGGGGTGAACACTGAAGCTTTCTTT
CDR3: CAIRGVNTEAFF

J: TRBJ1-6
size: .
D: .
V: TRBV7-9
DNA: TGTGCCAGCAGCTCCACAGTACCGGATTCACCCCTCCACTTT
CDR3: CASSSTVPDSPLHF

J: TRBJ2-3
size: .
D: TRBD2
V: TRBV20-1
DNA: TGCAGTGCTAGTCCTGCGGGAGGCCCCCTAGATACGCAGTATTTT
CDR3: CSASPAGGPLDTQYF

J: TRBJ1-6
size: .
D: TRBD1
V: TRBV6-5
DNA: TGTGCCAGCAGGCCCGGGACAGGGGATAATTCACCCCTCCACTTT
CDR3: CASRPGTGDNSPLHF

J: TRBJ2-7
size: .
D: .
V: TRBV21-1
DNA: TGTGCCAGCAGCAAAGGGGGGGTCCACGAGCAGTACTTC
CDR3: CASSKGGVHEQYF

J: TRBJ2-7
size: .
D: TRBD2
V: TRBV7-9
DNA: TGTGCCAGCACCGCAGATAGCGGGAACTTCGAGCAGTACTTC
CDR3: CASTADSGNFEQYF

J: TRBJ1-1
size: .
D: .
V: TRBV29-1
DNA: TGTATTGTTTGGAGGGGTGCTGAAGCTTTCTTT
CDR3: CIVWRGAEAFF

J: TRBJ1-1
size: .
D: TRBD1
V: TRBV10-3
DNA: TGTGCCATCAAGGCCCAGGAGGGACAGGGGGAGAACACTGAAGCTTTCTTT
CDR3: CAIKAQEGQGENTEAFF

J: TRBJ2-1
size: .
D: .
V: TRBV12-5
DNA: TGTGCTAGTGGTTCGGACCGACAGCTCACCTCCCCCTACAATGAGCAGTTCTTC
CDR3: CASGSDRQLTSPYNEQFF

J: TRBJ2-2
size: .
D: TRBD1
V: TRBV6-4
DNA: TGTGCCAGCAGACAACAGGGGGCGGACGGGGAGCTGTTTTTT
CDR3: CASRQQGADGELFF

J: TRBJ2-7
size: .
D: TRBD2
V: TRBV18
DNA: TGTGCCAGCTCACCAGGGGGGGGAGGCCACTACGAGCAGTACTTC
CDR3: CASSPGGGGHYEQYF

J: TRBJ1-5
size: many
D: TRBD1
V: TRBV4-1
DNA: TGCGCCAGCAGCCAAGCCGGGACAGGGACCAATCAGCCCCAGCATTTT
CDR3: CASSQAGTGTNQPQHF

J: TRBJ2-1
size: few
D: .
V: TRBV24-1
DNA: TGTGCCACCAGTGACCCGACGGGGGATGAGCAGTTCTTC
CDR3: CATSDPTGDEQFF

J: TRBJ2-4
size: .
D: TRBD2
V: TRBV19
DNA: TGTGCCAGTAGTCCCCCTAGCGGGAGGGTAATAGCCAAAAACATTCAGTACTTC
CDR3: CASSPPSGRVIAKNIQYF

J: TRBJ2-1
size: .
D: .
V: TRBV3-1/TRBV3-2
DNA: TGTGCCAGCAGCCAAGATCTCACTCTCAATGAGCAGTTCTTC
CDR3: CASSQDLTLNEQFF

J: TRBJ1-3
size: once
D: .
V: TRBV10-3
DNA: TGTGCCATCAATGGAGGGAAGACTGGAAACACCATATATTTT
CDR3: CAINGGKTGNTIYF

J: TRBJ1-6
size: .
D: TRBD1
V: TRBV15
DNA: TGTGCCACCAGCGGGTCCCCAGGGGGCTTACATAATTCACCCCTCCACTTT
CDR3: CATSGSPGGLHNSPLHF